This TCR beta chain was sequenced in a study of blood T cell repertoires in COVID-19. Study context: Sample material is recorded as cDNA or gDNA derived from T cells, B-cell-depleted T cells, or PBMCs.

Clinical history as reported by participants underpinned cohort assignment. This clone was recorded a few times. This may be a read error: a much more frequent sequence differs by one nucleotide. Other DNA variants within this sample encode the same CDR3. V shed 0 bases and J 1 base; nucleotides not matched to a gene: 0. The CDR3 totals 14 residues. CDR1 SGHRS and CDR2 YFSETQ come from the germline V gene. In the original processing: Nucleated cell counts were estimated from reference gene primer amplification. The assay was immunoSEQ multiplex PCR, and TCRdb's table has in-frame clones only and misses some. V and J calls and clone size follow that table, whereas D and trimming were derived from the DNA. The table has around 150,000 clones, 85% seen once.

The gene calls are TRBV5-1 and TRBJ1-1; 7 bases agree with TRBD1. The receptor's source is a woman between 40 and 55 years old who had recovered from COVID-19. Sequenced input: PBMCs or T cells enriched from blood (not recorded which). The CDR3 bases are TGCGCCAGCAGCTTGGGGACAGGGAACACTGAAGCTTTCTTT. This codes for CASSLGTGNTEAFF. The entire variable domain, with the rest obtained from reference TRBV5-1 and TRBJ1-1, is as follows: KAGVTQTPRYLIKTRGQQVTLSCSPISGHRSVSWYQQTPGQGLQFLFEYFSETQRNKGNFPGRFSGRQFSNSRSEMNVSTLELGDSALYLCASSLGTGNTEAFFGQGTRLTVV.